This entry features one T cell receptor (beta chain) sequence. Its target is not known. This sample is part of a study of CD8 T cells in Susac syndrome. Study findings and constraints: The authors acknowledged that the study's TCR sequencing and HLA analysis involved relatively few individuals.

Random hexamers primed reverse transcription of about 0.5 to 1 ug RNA. Coverage of TCR beta CDR3 amplification by immunoSEQ multiplex PCR extended to 54 Vbeta and 13 Jbeta. TCRdb re-called the immunoSEQ multiplex PCR reads with MiXCR, one entry per CDR3 protein. The sample includes 45,000 to 55,000 distinct CDR3 sequences, roughly 93% seen only once; the top ten take roughly 0.58%. Negative isolation was used for CD8+ and CD4+ T cells, and FACS enrichment was applied to TEMRA cells. The specimen sequenced was CD8+ T cells from PBMCs. The receptor comes from a human donor in good health.

The CDR3 region is CASSLSAGAFNQPQHF. The DNA of the CDR3 is TGTGCCAGCAGTTTATCGGCAGGGGCCTTCAATCAGCCCCAGCATTTT. The chain employs TRBV27 and TRBJ1-5, with D maybe TRBD1 (6 bases). Trimming shortened V by 0 bases and J by 3 bases, and 12 bases separated the two germline ends. Looked up from germline, CDR1 is MNHEY and CDR2 is SMNVEV (reference sequence). The CDR3 has 16 residues.